This T cell receptor (beta chain) originates from a study of T-cell reconstitution after alpha-beta-depleted transplantation in children. Germline V gene data show CDR1 as MNHEY and CDR2 as SVGEGT. This CDR3 is built from 13 residues. Trimming cost V 5 bases and J 3 bases, with 11 bases left between them. This clonotype was seen ten or more times. Library preparation (for TCRbeta) was performed with unique molecular identifiers. Via MiXCR, TCRdb re-called the PCR reads, giving one row per CDR3 protein. The sample lists over 300,000 distinct CDR3 sequences, around 10% occurring once. The rearrangement joins TRBV6-2 or TRBV6-3 to TRBJ2-7, with D hard to call. Sequencing was performed on PBMCs from the stem cell graft donor, taken from the stem cell graft. This TCR came from a human donor who donated a stem cell graft to a child with acute lymphoblastic leukemia. The DNA for the CDR3 is TGTGCCAGCAGTCCCCAAGAGATCTACGAGCAGTACTTC. It codes for CASSPQEIYEQYF.